The source of this TCR beta chain is a study of blood T cell repertoires in COVID-19 (dated by TCRdb to about 2020). In terms of the full investigation: Samples covering the acute and convalescent phases of COVID-19 were provided by collaborators in the United States, Italy and Spain. The dataset comprised deeply sampled blood TCRbeta repertoires from subjects exposed to, actively infected with, or recovered from COVID-19. The material from the prospective study consisted of cDNA or gDNA derived from T cells, B-cell-depleted T cells, or PBMCs. Samples came from the ongoing ImmuneRACE study (first 160 participants) plus 1,254 subjects from 6 global collaborators. Nearly every sample came with metadata listing a de-identified subject ID, COVID-19 status, age in years and sex. HLA class I and class II types, where available, came from metadata supplied by the sample provider rather than from assay-based typing. The repertoires were made available in a free public database intended to serve as a resource for research on the immune response to SARS-CoV-2.

Comment on this clone: Its antigen specificity is not known. There are no base qualities to consult, and no much larger clone falls within one base.

The paper as a whole reports these results and caveats: The quantity of clinical and demographic metadata differed by source and by participant and was supplied without curation.

Whole blood was collected in K2EDTA tubes by collaborating institutions according to the institutions' own protocols. Collaborator samples were shipped for TCRbeta analysis as frozen whole blood, isolated PBMCs, or DNA extracted from either sample type. TCRbeta CDR3 regions were amplified from genomic DNA by means of the immunoSEQ Assay, a bias-controlled multiplex PCR. In the original analysis: The number of nucleated cells in each sample was estimated from the amplification of reference gene primers within the assay. Sequence reads were collapsed and filtered to measure the absolute abundance of every unique TCRbeta CDR3 rearrangement. For each sample, productive Simpson clonality was calculated as the square root of Simpson's diversity index across productive rearrangements. This is the immuneACCESS table as TCRdb keeps it, with only in-frame sequences that have V and J called. A part of the clones is gone; compared with another copy, unresolved V genes explain less than half, and the rest is unexplained. V, J and clone size reflect that table, while D and trimming were determined from the DNA. This sample gives about 280,000 clones in total; over 75% of them show up just once. Over 8% of the sample is in the top ten clones.

The sequence was collected from a young man with active or convalescent COVID-19. The material sequenced was peripheral blood.

The bases read TGTGCCAGCAGTGAGCTGGCAGGGGGCAGGTACGAGCAGTACTTC. Translated, this is CASSELAGGRYEQYF. Rearrangement joined TRBV2 to TRBJ2-7; 8 bases in the junction line up with TRBD1. At the junction V is shortened by 3 bases and J by 4 bases; bases outside the gene matches: 8. Spanning cysteine to phenylalanine, the CDR3 consists of 15 amino acids. Only the CDR3 portion is preserved as DNA: 45 bases, with reading frame beginning at the first base. CDR1 SNHLY and CDR2 FYNNEI are derived from the germline V gene.